Listed here are 20 T cell receptor beta chains from one sample, sequenced in a study of blood T cell repertoires in COVID-19. Sequencing used immunoSEQ multiplex PCR; TCRdb keeps in-frame clones, though not all of them. The sample has 97,000 or so clones, around nine tenths seen once; the top ten hold less than 3.5%. Sequencing input: peripheral blood. Receptors were obtained from a man aged 45 to 65 with active or convalescent COVID-19.

This chain connects TRBV20-1 to TRBJ1-1; D is unclear. V gave up 3 bases and J gave up 6 bases, with 11 bases separating them. Germline CDR1 is DFQATT and CDR2 is SNEGSKA (reference sequence). CDR3 length: 12 amino acids. The CDR3 nucleotides are TGCAGTGCTAGTCCAGAGCGGTCTGAAGCTTTCTTT. Protein product: CSASPERSEAFF.

In the case of this clone: This same CDR3 is encoded by further DNA sequences in the sample. This sequence joins TRBV9 and TRBJ1-6; 8 nucleotides agree with TRBD1. From germline, CDR1 is SGDLS and CDR2 YYNGEE. V was clipped by 4 bases and J by 0 bases; unmatched bases: 6. The CDR3 consists of 17 residues. This chain's CDR3 is CASSPGTGLSYNSPLHF. CDR3 DNA sequence: TGTGCCAGCAGCCCCGGGACAGGTCTCTCCTATAATTCACCCCTCCACTTT.

The CDR3 DNA reads as TGTGCCAGCAGTTTAACAGGGGGCAGAGAGGGACTTGAAGCTTTCTTT. As protein: CASSLTGGREGLEAFF. This chain connects TRBV28 to TRBJ1-1; 9 bases are a match to TRBD1. There are 16 residues in the CDR3. V was pared by 2 bases and J by 7 bases, with 11 bases of the junction left unmatched. Germline V gene data show CDR1 as MDHEN and CDR2 as SYDVKM.

V usage is TRBV5-5 and J usage is TRBJ2-7, with TRBD1 matching over 7 bases. Unmatched junction bases numbered 8, after V lost 0 bases and J lost 5 bases. Germline assignment: CDR1 SGHKS and CDR2 YYEKEE (reference sequence). The CDR3 runs to 15 residues. DNA for the CDR3: TGTGCCAGCAGCTTGGCCCCCGACAGGGCGGACGAGCAGTACTTC. Translation gives CASSLAPDRADEQYF.

This sequence joins TRBV7-6 and TRBJ1-2, with 8 nucleotides matching TRBD1. The ends lost 5 bases at V and 7 bases at J; junction bases unmatched: 12. CDR3 length equals 15 residues. The V gene's germline CDR1 is SGHVS and CDR2 FNYEAQ. The CDR3 is CASSPGQGLVGGYTF. For the CDR3, the DNA is TGTGCCAGCAGCCCTGGACAGGGTCTAGTAGGTGGCTACACCTTC.

As DNA, the CDR3 is TGTGCCAGCAGTTATATCGGCGCCCCGGGTGAGATAAATGAGCAGTTCTTC. It codes for CASSYIGAPGEINEQFF. This rearrangement joins TRBV6-9 to TRBJ2-1; D is unclear. The CDR3 runs 17 residues. Germline-derived CDR1 and CDR2 are MNHGY and SVAAGI. V was trimmed by 2 bases and J by 7 bases, leaving 21 bases between them.

The chain carries TRBV24-1 and TRBJ2-3; maybe TRBD1 (6 bases). Germline V gene data show CDR1 as KGHDR and CDR2 as SFDVKD. The CDR3 is 12 amino acids. Trimming cost V 10 bases and J 5 bases, with 12 bases left between them. This CDR3 is CATKGVEDTQYF. CDR3 bases: TGTGCCACGAAGGGGGTGGAAGATACGCAGTATTTT.

The chain joins TRBV30 to TRBJ1-1; D gene unclear. V dropped 4 bases and J dropped 4 bases, with 10 bases sitting between them. Germline V gene sequence: CDR1 GTSNPN, CDR2 SVGIG (reference sequence). This CDR3 contains 12 residues. This CDR3 is CAWKRGSTEAFF. CDR3 DNA sequence: TGTGCCTGGAAACGAGGTAGCACTGAAGCTTTCTTT.

This chain links TRBV4-1 with TRBJ2-3; 15 bases align to TRBD2. Germline CDR1 and CDR2: MGHRA and YSYEKL. V lost 3 bases to trimming and J lost 0 bases; unmatched junction nucleotides: 10. The CDR3 is 20 amino acids. The CDR3 bases are TGCGCCAGCAGCCAGTCCTCGGGACTAGCGGGGGGCCCGAGCACAGATACGCAGTATTTT. Protein: CASSQSSGLAGGPSTDTQYF.

The CDR3 spells CASRRAGVETQYF. In DNA form, the CDR3 reads TGTGCCAGCAGGCGAGCAGGGGTAGAGACCCAGTACTTC. The chain combines TRBV6-5 with TRBJ2-5; the D gene is possibly TRBD1 (6 bases). Trimming took off 6 bases at V and 4 bases at J, with 12 bases between the two ends. CDR1 is MNHEY and CDR2 is SVGAGI in the germline V gene. The CDR3 totals 13 residues.

The J gene is TRBJ2-1, the V gene TRBV28, with TRBD1 identical over 7 bases. This CDR3 region has 15 residues. Per the germline V gene, CDR1 is MDHEN and CDR2 is SYDVKM. J gave up 8 bases and V 5 bases, and 12 bases lay outside the gene matches. The CDR3 nucleotides read TGTGCCAGCAGTGTGAGACAGGGTGATGTCCATGAGCAGTTCTTC. Translating gives CASSVRQGDVHEQFF.

The CDR3 region has the DNA TGCGCCAGCAGCTTGGACTGGGCGAATGAGCAGTTCTTC. Its translation: CASSLDWANEQFF. The chain carries TRBV5-1 and TRBJ2-1; D uncertain. Germline CDR1 SGHRS, CDR2 YFSETQ. V lost 0 bases, J lost 7 bases, and 8 bases lay in between. The CDR3 totals 13 residues.

V usage is TRBV13 and J usage is TRBJ2-3; D call uncertain. V lost 2 bases and J 2 bases, leaving 8 bases between the germline ends. CDR1 is PRHDT, CDR2 FYEKMQ, per germline (reference sequence). CDR3 length: 14 residues. CDR3 nucleotide sequence: TGTGCCAGCAGCTTATACGGTAACACAGATACGCAGTATTTT. It translates to CASSLYGNTDTQYF.

The chain couples TRBV28 to TRBJ2-6; 8 nucleotides agree with TRBD1. The CDR3 contains 18 residues. The germline V gene encodes CDR1 MDHEN and CDR2 SYDVKM. Trimming took 6 bases from V and 2 from J; bases not matched to a gene: 12. CDR3 loop: CASSPGTGPLAGANVLTF. The CDR3 region has the DNA TGTGCCAGCAGCCCCGGGACAGGACCTTTGGCTGGGGCCAACGTCCTGACTTTC.

This rearrangement joins TRBV2 to TRBJ2-2; 8 bases agree with TRBD1. The germline gives CDR1 SNHLY, CDR2 FYNNEI. The CDR3 extends over 12 amino acids. The V gene end was trimmed by 6 bases and the J gene end by 7 bases; junction bases not matched to a gene: 1. CDR3 protein: CASRGQGGELFF. The DNA for the CDR3 is TGTGCCAGCAGAGGACAGGGCGGGGAGCTGTTTTTT.

The V call is TRBV15, the J call TRBJ1-5; D possibly corresponds to TRBD1 (6 bases). Trimming removed 5 bases at V and 2 bases at J, with 16 bases between. The CDR3 loop spans 16 amino acids. The germline V gene has CDR1 LNHNV and CDR2 YYDKDF (reference sequence). CDR3 coding DNA: TGTGCCACCAGCCCAGGACAGTTTCGAGGCAATCAGCCCCAGCATTTT. Its translation is CATSPGQFRGNQPQHF. Based on the CDR3 plus reference TRBV15 and TRBJ1-5, the full variable domain is DAMVIQNPRYQVTQFGKPVTLSCSQTLNHNVMYWYQQKSSQAPKLLFHYYDKDFNNEADTPDNFQSRRPNTSFCFLDIRSPGLGDTAMYLCATSPGQFRGNQPQHFGDGTRLSIL.

The rearrangement uses TRBV6-5 and TRBJ1-2, with D hard to call. The CDR3 has 12 residues. Per the germline V gene, CDR1 is MNHEY and CDR2 is SVGAGI. Deletions cut 6 bases from V and 8 bases from J, with 13 bases between. This chain's CDR3 is CASSSGGVGYTF. As DNA, the CDR3 is TGTGCCAGCAGCTCCGGTGGAGTAGGCTACACCTTC.

This clone has more than one count but fewer than ten. The chain has TRBV4-1 and TRBJ2-2; maybe TRBD1 (5 bases). The length of the CDR3 is 15 residues. Germline V CDR1 and CDR2: MGHRA, YSYEKL. V lost 4 bases and J lost 1, with 10 bases in between. The CDR3 here is CASSRPTVNTGELFF. CDR3 in DNA: TGCGCCAGCAGCCGCCCGACAGTGAACACCGGGGAGCTGTTTTTT.

The chain links TRBV6-7 to TRBJ2-5, with TRBD1 as a possible D gene (6 bases). TRBV6-7 is recorded as an ORF, its role being uncertain. Trimming left V 8 bases short and J 0 bases short, with 25 bases between. The CDR3 runs 18 residues. The chain's CDR3 is CASLTTPGTPANQETQYF. The DNA for the CDR3 is TGTGCCAGCTTAACGACCCCCGGGACACCCGCGAACCAAGAGACCCAGTACTTC.

The V call is TRBV11-2, the J call TRBJ1-1; a weak D match, TRBD1 (6 bases). CDR3 length: 14 amino acids. In germline, CDR1 is SGHAT, CDR2 FQNNGV. Trimming stripped 5 bases from V and 0 bases from J, with 10 bases between. CDR3 DNA: TGTGCCAGCAGCCGACAGGATTTGAACACTGAAGCTTTCTTT. It translates to CASSRQDLNTEAFF.